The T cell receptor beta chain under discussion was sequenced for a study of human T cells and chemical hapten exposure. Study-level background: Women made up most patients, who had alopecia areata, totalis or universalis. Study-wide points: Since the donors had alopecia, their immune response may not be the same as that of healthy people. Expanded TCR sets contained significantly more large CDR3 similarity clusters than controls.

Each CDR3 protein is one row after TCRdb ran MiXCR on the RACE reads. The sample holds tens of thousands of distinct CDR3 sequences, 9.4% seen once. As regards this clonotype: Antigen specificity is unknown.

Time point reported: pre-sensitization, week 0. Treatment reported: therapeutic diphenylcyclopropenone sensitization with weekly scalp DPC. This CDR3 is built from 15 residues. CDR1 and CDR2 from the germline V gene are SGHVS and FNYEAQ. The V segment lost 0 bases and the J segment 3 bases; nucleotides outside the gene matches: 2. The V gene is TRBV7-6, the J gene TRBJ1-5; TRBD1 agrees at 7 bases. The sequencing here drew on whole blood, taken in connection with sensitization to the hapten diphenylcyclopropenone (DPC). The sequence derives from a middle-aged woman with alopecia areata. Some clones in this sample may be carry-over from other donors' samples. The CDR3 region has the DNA TGTGCCAGCAGCTTAGCAGGGGGCAACAATCAGCCCCAGCATTTT. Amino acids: CASSLAGGNNQPQHF.